This entry describes one T cell receptor beta chain. V was pared by 0 bases and J by 4 bases, with 1 base of the junction left unmatched. The CDR3 is made up of 14 amino acids. The germline CDR1 and CDR2 sequences are LGHDT and YNNKEL (reference sequence). These data come from a study of blood T cell repertoires in COVID-19. At the level of the study: From the United States, Italy and Spain came samples of acute and convalescent COVID-19. T cells, B-cell-depleted T cells, or PBMCs provided the cDNA or gDNA that served as material.

Per the original data handling: How many nucleated cells were present was estimated from reference gene primer amplification. Repertoires were generated with immunoSEQ multiplex PCR, while TCRdb's copy carries only in-frame clones and drops some. V, J and clone size are taken as reported in that table, and D and trimming were inferred from the DNA itself. The sample consists of tens of thousands of clones, about 90% of them appearing once. The rearrangement uses TRBV3-1 (or the pseudogene TRBV3-2) and TRBJ1-2; the match to TRBD1 covers 8 bases. This TCR came from a human donor in a cohort sampled during active COVID-19. Input material: peripheral blood. CDR3 coding DNA: TGTGCCAGCAGCCAAGAGGGGACAGGCTATGGCTACACCTTC. Protein: CASSQEGTGYGYTF.